A single sample is the source of the 22 T cell receptor beta chains below, sequenced in a study of T cell responses to AZD1222 COVID-19 vaccine. Produced via immunoSEQ multiplex PCR; TCRdb's table is partial and in-frame only. The table shows tens of thousands of clones, with around nine tenths occurring only once. The specimen comprised peripheral blood, sampled 28 days after the second AZD1222 dose. These receptors originate from an adult who received the AZD1222 COVID-19 vaccine.

V gene TRBV6-5 combines with J gene TRBJ1-1, with 8 bases matching TRBD1. CDR1 is MNHEY, CDR2 SVGAGI, per germline. V gave up 7 bases and J gave up 5 bases; unmatched junction bases: 6. The CDR3 extends over 13 amino acids. In DNA, the CDR3 is TGTGCCAGCACAGGGGGCAGGGGAACTGAAGCTTTCTTT. Translated, it gives CASTGGRGTEAFF.

CDR3 in DNA: TGTGCCAGCAGCCAAGGAGGGGGAAGCACCGGGGAGCTGTTTTTT. Translated, it gives CASSQGGGSTGELFF. This chain uses TRBV4-2 with TRBJ2-2; tentative D call: TRBD1 (6 bases). Germline CDR1 and CDR2: LGHNA and YNFKEQ. The CDR3 sequence is 15 residues long. V lost 1 base and J 4 bases, leaving 10 bases between the germline ends.

V usage is TRBV27 and J usage is TRBJ1-1; unclear D gene. CDR3 length equals 11 residues. Trimming took 4 bases from V and 3 from J, leaving 3 bases between them. CDR1 is MNHEY, CDR2 SMNVEV, per germline (reference sequence). The CDR3 loop is CASSSYTEAFF. The CDR3 DNA reads as TGTGCCAGCAGTTCCTACACTGAAGCTTTCTTT.

The CDR3 here is CAWSPGFRGGTGELFF. The CDR3, as DNA: TGTGCCTGGAGTCCCGGGTTCAGGGGAGGTACCGGGGAGCTGTTTTTT. V gene TRBV30 combines with J gene TRBJ2-2; perhaps D is TRBD1 or TRBD2 (6 bases each). The germline V gene has CDR1 GTSNPN and CDR2 SVGIG (reference sequence). The CDR3 sequence is 16 residues long. V lost 2 bases and J lost 5, with 18 bases in between.

The V and J genes are TRBV7-6 and TRBJ2-7; 10 bases are shared with TRBD1. CDR1 SGHVS and CDR2 FNYEAQ come from the germline V gene. The length of the CDR3 is 15 residues. The V and J ends lost 1 base and 5 bases, in that order; junction bases with no gene match: 5. CDR3 sequence: CASSLDPDRGHEQYF. The CDR3 DNA reads as TGTGCCAGCAGCTTAGACCCTGACAGGGGGCACGAGCAGTACTTC.

This clone was detected only once. The chain links TRBV6-2 or TRBV6-3 to TRBJ2-3; 13 bases are shared with TRBD2. Germline V gene sequence: CDR1 MNHEY, CDR2 SVGEGT. The CDR3 is made up of 19 amino acids. Losses at the gene ends were 0 bases for V and 5 bases for J; bases not matched to a gene: 11. CDR3 coding DNA: TGTGCCAGCAGTTACTCCGGACTAGCGGGAGAAATACTAGTAGATACGCAGTATTTT. Protein: CASSYSGLAGEILVDTQYF.

The chain recombines TRBV7-9 with TRBJ1-1, with 7 bases fitting TRBD1. J lost 0 bases, V lost 6 bases, and 1 base had no gene match. CDR3 size: 13 residues. Germline CDR1 SEHNR, CDR2 FQNEAQ (reference sequence). The CDR3 region has the DNA TGTGCCAGCAGACAGGGGATGAACACTGAAGCTTTCTTT. Encoded protein: CASRQGMNTEAFF.

The J gene is TRBJ1-5, the V gene TRBV2; D gene ambiguous. V was cut by 6 bases and J by 5 bases, with 11 bases left in between. CDR3 length: 13 amino acids. Germline V gives CDR1 SNHLY, CDR2 FYNNEI. The CDR3 nucleotides are TGTGCCAGCAGGTCGGAAACCCATCAGCCCCAGCATTTT. This encodes CASRSETHQPQHF. The whole variable domain, filled in from reference TRBV2 and TRBJ1-5, reads EPEVTQTPSHQVTQMGQEVILRCVPISNHLYFYWYRQILGQKVEFLVSFYNNEISEKSEIFDDQFSVERPDGSNFTLKIRSTKLEDSAMYFCASRSETHQPQHFGDGTRLSIL.

The V and J genes are TRBV6-2 or TRBV6-3 and TRBJ2-3; maybe TRBD2 (6 bases). Germline values: CDR1 MNHEY, CDR2 SVGEGT. V was shortened by 4 bases and J by 0 bases, with 14 bases between the two germline ends. CDR3 length equals 16 residues. CDR3 protein: CASSSLLSGSTDTQYF. CDR3 sequence (DNA): TGTGCCAGCAGTTCCCTCCTTAGCGGCAGCACAGATACGCAGTATTTT.

The chain recombines TRBV5-1 with TRBJ1-2; the match to TRBD1 covers 7 bases. V lost 4 bases to trimming and J lost 0 bases; unmatched junction nucleotides: 3. The CDR3 has 14 amino acids. Germline CDR1 and CDR2: SGHRS and YFSETQ. The CDR3 sequence: CASSIDRANYGYTF. As DNA, the CDR3 is TGCGCCAGCAGCATAGACAGGGCTAACTATGGCTACACCTTC.

This chain uses TRBV10-2 with TRBJ2-3, with TRBD2 matching over 7 bases. With 6 bases clipped from V and 0 bases from J, the junction kept 6 bases outside the gene matches. The CDR3 has 15 residues. The germline gives CDR1 WSHSY, CDR2 SAAADI. The DNA for the CDR3 is TGCGCCAGCAGCTTAGCGGGTCCTAGCACAGATACGCAGTATTTT. Protein: CASSLAGPSTDTQYF.

This clone has only a few counts. This sequence joins TRBV7-8 and TRBJ2-7; TRBD2 is a possible D gene (5 bases). Germline lookup yields CDR1 SGHVS and CDR2 FQNEAQ. With 3 bases removed from V and 5 bases from J, the gap between germline ends came to 8 bases. The CDR3 is 12 amino acids. The CDR3 loop reads CASSFGGHEQYF. The DNA for the CDR3 is TGTGCCAGCAGCTTCGGAGGTCACGAGCAGTACTTC.

V gene TRBV5-1 combines with J gene TRBJ1-1; no clear D gene. Deletions cut 0 bases from V and 0 bases from J, with 6 bases between. CDR1 SGHRS and CDR2 YFSETQ come from the germline V gene. This CDR3 region has 14 residues. The CDR3 DNA follows: TGCGCCAGCAGCTTGGGATCCCTGAACACTGAAGCTTTCTTT. It codes for CASSLGSLNTEAFF.

The rearrangement links TRBV11-2 to TRBJ2-1; either TRBD1 or TRBD2 may fit D (5 bases each). CDR1 is SGHAT and CDR2 is FQNNGV in the germline V gene. The CDR3 has 15 residues. V shed 2 bases and J shed 2 bases, with 10 bases lying between them. The CDR3 sequence: CASSLLRGPYNEQFF. In nucleotides, the CDR3 is TGTGCCAGCAGCTTATTACGGGGCCCCTACAATGAGCAGTTCTTC. Based on the CDR3 plus reference TRBV11-2 and TRBJ2-1, the full variable domain is EAGVAQSPRYKIIEKRQSVAFWCNPISGHATLYWYQQILGQGPKLLIQFQNNGVVDDSQLPKDRFSAERLKGVDSTLKIQPAKLEDSAVYLCASSLLRGPYNEQFFGPGTRLTVL.

The chain links TRBV24-1 to TRBJ2-1, with D tentatively TRBD1 (5 bases). Germline lookup yields CDR1 KGHDR and CDR2 SFDVKD. The CDR3 totals 13 residues. Between the trimmed V and J ends, which lost 6 bases and 4 bases, there was a span of 9 bases. The CDR3 DNA sequence: TGTGCCACCAGTACAGGCCTATACAATGAGCAGTTCTTC. It encodes CATSTGLYNEQFF.

The chain employs TRBV7-2 and TRBJ1-6, with 7 bases aligning to TRBD1. CDR1 and CDR2 (germline): SGHTA, FQGNSA. This CDR3 spans 13 amino acids. J lost 6 bases, V lost 6 bases, and 2 bases had no gene match. The CDR3 sequence is CASRQGINSPLHF. In nucleotides, the CDR3 is TGTGCCAGCAGACAGGGGATTAATTCACCCCTCCACTTT.

This clone was detected once. The chain uses TRBV7-2 and TRBJ2-5; 10 nucleotides align to TRBD2. Unmatched junction bases numbered 2, after V lost 0 bases and J lost 1 base. In germline, CDR1 is SGHTA, CDR2 FQGNSA. This CDR3 comprises 16 residues. The CDR3 DNA reads as TGTGCCAGCAGCTTAGCCGGGACTAGCGTCCAAGAGACCCAGTACTTC. Its protein product is CASSLAGTSVQETQYF.

The chain carries TRBV3-1 (or the pseudogene TRBV3-2) and TRBJ2-5; TRBD1 might be the D (6 bases). Germline V gene lookup returns CDR1 LGHDT and CDR2 YNNKEL (reference sequence). V lost 0 bases and J lost 0, with 11 bases in between. The CDR3 sequence is 16 residues long. This CDR3 reads CASSQERQDYQETQYF. CDR3 coding DNA: TGTGCCAGCAGCCAAGAGAGACAGGACTACCAAGAGACCCAGTACTTC.

This chain links TRBV19 with TRBJ2-1; unclear D gene. The CDR3 sequence is 12 residues long. Germline CDR1 reads LNHDA; CDR2 reads SQIVND (reference sequence). V lost 3 bases and J lost 4, with 4 bases in between. CDR3 loop: CASSIFYNEQFF. The DNA for the CDR3 is TGTGCCAGTAGTATCTTTTACAATGAGCAGTTCTTC.

The chain combines TRBV18 with TRBJ2-1, with 9 bases identical to TRBD2. The germline V gene has CDR1 KGHSH and CDR2 LQKENI. With V trimmed by 6 bases and J by 6 bases, 6 bases remained unmatched. The CDR3 consists of 14 residues. The CDR3 protein is CASSPGLAANEQFF. The CDR3 nucleotides are TGTGCCAGCTCTCCGGGACTAGCCGCCAATGAGCAGTTCTTC.

CDR3 residues: CASSRGAVYEQYF. The DNA for the CDR3 is TGCGCCAGCAGCCGAGGGGCCGTCTACGAGCAGTACTTC. The chain combines TRBV4-1 with TRBJ2-7; D possibly uses TRBD1 or TRBD2 (5 bases each). V lost 4 bases and J lost 3, with 10 bases in between. CDR1 MGHRA and CDR2 YSYEKL come from the germline V gene. This CDR3 has 13 residues.

This chain links TRBV15 with TRBJ2-1; tentative D call: TRBD2 (6 bases). V lost 7 bases to trimming and J lost 8 bases, with 18 bases between them. The germline gives CDR1 LNHNV, CDR2 YYDKDF (reference sequence). The CDR3 totals 14 residues. CDR3 amino acids: CATKGTGEVYEQFF. The DNA of the CDR3 is TGTGCCACCAAAGGGACGGGAGAGGTCTATGAGCAGTTCTTC. Full variable domain (rest looked up from reference TRBV15 and TRBJ2-1): DAMVIQNPRYQVTQFGKPVTLSCSQTLNHNVMYWYQQKSSQAPKLLFHYYDKDFNNEADTPDNFQSRRPNTSFCFLDIRSPGLGDTAMYLCATKGTGEVYEQFFGPGTRLTVL.